Shown below are 2 T cell receptor beta chains from a single sample sequenced in a study of blood T cell repertoires in COVID-19. Assay used: immunoSEQ multiplex PCR; TCRdb lists only in-frame clones, some missing. The repertoire consists of 150,000 to 200,000 clones, with roughly four fifths occurring once and the leading ten covering over 2.5%. The sequencing sample was made of peripheral blood. These receptors were collected from a human donor with acute or convalescent COVID-19. The donor label of this sample is uncertain.

The chain links TRBV21-1 to TRBJ1-5; TRBD1 is the table's D call, not checked against the DNA. TRBV21-1 is recorded as a pseudogene. The CDR3 sequence is 15 residues long. The DNA of the CDR3 is TGTGCCAGCTTCCAAAGGGTCAGGGCTGATCAGCCCCAGCATTTT. Protein product: CASFQRVRADQPQHF.

The rearrangement joins TRBV15 to TRBJ1-2; D is ambiguous. Germline-derived CDR1 and CDR2 are LNHNV and YYDKDF (reference sequence). V lost 1 base and J lost 6, with 15 bases in between. The CDR3 sequence is 15 residues long. CDR3 sequence: CATSRGSIGDDGYTF. In DNA form, the CDR3 reads TGTGCCACCAGCAGAGGTTCGATCGGGGATGATGGCTACACCTTC.